These 16 T cell receptor beta chains originate from one sample sequenced in a study of tumor-infiltrating lymphocytes in primary liver carcinoma. Alongside blood RNA obtained from unsorted whole blood, germline DNA was also extracted. TCR beta cDNA was reverse-transcribed from 400 to 500 ng of total RNA. The reaction used a constant-region primer and ProtoScript II reverse transcriptase. Employing slightly modified ARM-PCR, three nested multiplex PCR rounds were run, and these gave rise to the TCR beta libraries. Rounds one and two of PCR, each of roughly 10 cycles, were primed with TRBV1-TRBV30 forward primers and a C-beta reverse primer. A single record per CDR3 protein comes from TCRdb applying MiXCR to the multiplex PCR reads. The table shows under 200,000 distinct CDR3 sequences, with approximately 64% occurring only once. The sequencing input was peripheral blood. These receptors were collected from a woman aged 55-75 years with primary liver carcinoma and hepatitis B virus infection.

A single count supports this clonotype. A much larger clone lies one base from this, so it may be a read error. The chain recombines TRBV6-6 with TRBJ2-5, with 12 bases fitting TRBD2. Germline assignment: CDR1 MNHNY and CDR2 SVGAGI (reference sequence). J gave up 4 bases and V 7 bases, and 13 bases lay outside the gene matches. The length of the CDR3 is 17 residues. CDR3 bases: TGTGCCAGCAATTTCGTCGGACTAGCGGGAAGGGTAGAGACCCAGTACTTC. As protein: CASNFVGLAGRVETQYF.

The table lists this clonotype with a few counts. The rearrangement links TRBV5-8 to TRBJ2-4; the match to TRBD1 covers 8 bases. V gave up 0 bases and J gave up 8 bases; unmatched junction bases: 13. CDR3 length equals 17 residues. Germline CDR1 SGHTS, CDR2 YDEGEE. The CDR3 reads CASSLDWTGSESYIQYF. In DNA, the CDR3 is TGTGCCAGCAGCTTGGACTGGACAGGGTCAGAGAGTTACATTCAGTACTTC.

This clonotype was counted a few times. The chain links TRBV12-3 or TRBV12-4 to TRBJ2-1, with 12 bases that match TRBD2. The length of the CDR3 is 15 residues. The junction had 7 bases not matched to a gene; V was cut back by 2 bases and J by 11 bases. The CDR3 sequence: CASSLQLAGGLKQFF. CDR3 DNA sequence: TGTGCCAGCAGTTTACAACTAGCGGGAGGCCTCAAGCAGTTCTTC.

V gene TRBV28 combines with J gene TRBJ2-5; D possibly corresponds to TRBD2 (5 bases). The CDR3 runs 15 residues. Germline values: CDR1 MDHEN, CDR2 SYDVKM. Trimming removed 3 bases at V and 2 bases at J, with 13 bases between. CDR3 amino acids: CASSLVGAPQETQYF. Written as DNA, the CDR3 is TGTGCCAGCAGTTTGGTGGGAGCCCCGCAAGAGACCCAGTACTTC.

A note on this clonotype: A junction boundary mismatches the germline segment, possibly from a read error. The rearrangement uses TRBV29-1 and TRBJ2-1; 12 nucleotides line up with TRBD2. CDR1 is SQVTM and CDR2 is ANQGSEA in the germline V gene. This CDR3 comprises 12 residues. The CDR3 loop reads CRVTSGSHEQFF. CDR3 sequence (DNA): TGCCGCGTGACTAGCGGGAGCCATGAGCAGTTCTTC.

A single count supports this clonotype. This is likely a read error, given that the CDR3 carries no conserved phenylalanine or tryptophan at its end. This sequence joins TRBV11-2 and TRBJ1-1; D is ambiguous. The CDR3 runs 14 residues. Germline V gene data show CDR1 as SGHAT and CDR2 as FQNNGV. The CDR3 DNA reads as TGTGCCAACAGCTTTCTCGACAAGAACACTGAAGCTTTCTAT. Its protein is CANSFLDKNTEAFY.

The genes are TRBV28 and TRBJ2-1; TRBD2 is a possible D gene (7 bases). Between the trimmed V and J ends, which lost 4 bases and 8 bases, there was a span of 15 bases. The length of the CDR3 is 14 residues. Germline V CDR1 and CDR2: MDHEN, SYDVKM. The CDR3 DNA reads as TGTGCCAGCAGTTCCCCCAGGGAGGGGGATGAGCAGTTCTTC. Protein sequence: CASSSPREGDEQFF.

As for this clonotype: One junction end does not reproduce the germline sequence, and a read error may be involved. V usage is TRBV11-2 and J usage is TRBJ2-3; D call uncertain. The CDR3 runs 16 residues. The germline V gene encodes CDR1 SGHAT and CDR2 FQNNGV. The CDR3 loop reads CASSLVESLPTNTQYF. DNA for the CDR3: TGTGCCAGTAGCTTAGTAGAATCTTTACCCACAAATACGCAGTATTTT.

This clonotype was found a few times. The chain has TRBV7-9 and TRBJ2-7; D not certain. Germline CDR1 and CDR2: SEHNR and FQNEAQ (reference sequence). CDR3 length equals 16 residues. V was trimmed by 5 bases and J by 3 bases, leaving 20 bases between them. The CDR3 nucleotides are TGTGCCAGCAGCACTACAAAGATGGGAACGAACTACGAGCAGTACTTC. Translating it yields CASSTTKMGTNYEQYF.

This clonotype came up many times. This chain connects TRBV11-3 to TRBJ2-5; 11 bases agree with TRBD2. V shed 5 bases, J shed 5 bases, and the junction held 7 bases outside the gene matches. Per germline, CDR1 SGHNT and CDR2 YENEEA. CDR3 length equals 15 residues. The DNA of the CDR3 is TGTGCCAGCAGCGCTACTAGCGGGAGACGTGAGACCCAGTACTTC. It translates to CASSATSGRRETQYF.

The table lists this clonotype with a count of one. A much larger clonotype is one base distant, so this may be a read error. V and J are TRBV12-3 or TRBV12-4 and TRBJ2-6; D possibly corresponds to TRBD1 (7 bases). This CDR3 region has 18 residues. V lost 6 bases and J 6 bases, leaving 24 bases between the germline ends. The CDR3 DNA is TGTGCCAGCAGATCGAAGACAGGGTGGCGCGGGAAGGCCAACGTCCTGACTTTC. This gives the protein CASRSKTGWRGKANVLTF.

This clonotype was counted a few times. The J gene is TRBJ1-2, the V gene TRBV6-4; D is perhaps TRBD1 (5 bases). CDR3 size: 14 residues. Germline CDR1 is MRHNA and CDR2 is SNTAGT. Between the trimmed V and J ends, which lost 2 bases and 4 bases, there was a span of 11 bases. This CDR3 reads CASSDNQGLYGYTF. Here the CDR3 DNA reads TGTGCCAGCAGTGACAACCAGGGACTCTATGGCTACACCTTC.

A note on this clonotype: Sequence at one end of the junction differs from germline and may be a read error. The rearrangement links TRBV11-3 to TRBJ2-3, with D tentatively TRBD2 (5 bases). This CDR3 region has 14 residues. CDR1 SGHNT and CDR2 YENEEA come from the germline V gene. The CDR3 spells CAGSFGRAQETQYF. In nucleotides, the CDR3 is TGTGCCGGCAGCTTTGGGCGGGCCCAGGAGACGCAGTATTTT. Full variable domain (outside the CDR3, taken from reference TRBV11-3 and TRBJ2-3): EAGVVQSPRYKIIEKKQPVAFWCNPISGHNTLYWYLQNLGQGPELLIRYENEEAVDDSQLPKDRFSAERLKGVDSTLKIQPAELGDSAVYLCAGSFGRAQETQYFGPGTRLTVL.

Concerning this clonotype: At one of its ends the junction is not consistent with the germline gene, which may arise from a read error. The V gene is TRBV12-3 or TRBV12-4, the J gene TRBJ2-5; 7 nucleotides align to TRBD1. This CDR3 has 17 amino acids. The CDR3 region has the DNA TGTGCCAGCAGTTTAAGGGTCGGGGACAGCAGACAAGAGACCCAGTGCTTC. This translates into CASSLRVGDSRQETQCF.

Details on this clonotype: Since no conserved phenylalanine or tryptophan closes the CDR3, a read error is the likely cause. The chain employs TRBV10-3 and TRBJ2-2; the D gene is possibly TRBD1 (5 bases). V shed 10 bases and J shed 3 bases, with 15 bases lying between them. There are 14 residues in the CDR3. The germline V gene encodes CDR1 ENHRY and CDR2 SYGVKD. The chain's CDR3 is CATRGLVDTGELFS. The CDR3 DNA follows: TGTGCCACTAGGGGCCTTGTGGACACCGGGGAGCTGTTTTCT.

A word on this clonotype: It may be a read error: a sequence one base away is much more abundant. The V call is TRBV4-1, the J call TRBJ1-6; D is unresolved. The CDR3 is 15 residues long. CDR1 and CDR2 from the germline V gene are MGHRA and YSYEKL. Here the CDR3 reads CASSQDGGVNTPLHF. CDR3 nucleotides: TGCGCCAGCAGCCAAGATGGTGGGGTTAATACACCCCTCCACTTT.